Presented here are 21 T cell receptor beta chains from one specimen sequenced in a study of T cell changes during pregnancy in multiple sclerosis. Assay used: immunoSEQ multiplex PCR; TCRdb lists only in-frame clones, some missing. The repertoire has roughly 80,000 clones, about 88% of them found once; the top ten carry 1.5% to 2%. Sample: peripheral blood, taken before pregnancy. Receptors originate from a female donor with multiple sclerosis, enrolled in a pregnancy study.

This chain connects TRBV18 to TRBJ2-5; maybe TRBD1 (6 bases). This CDR3 comprises 14 residues. With 3 bases removed from V and 5 bases from J, the gap between germline ends came to 13 bases. CDR1 KGHSH and CDR2 LQKENI come from the germline V gene. CDR3 protein: CASSPRGVRETQYF. Here the CDR3 DNA reads TGTGCCAGCTCACCCAGGGGCGTGCGGGAGACCCAGTACTTC. Full variable domain (missing parts from reference TRBV18 and TRBJ2-5): NAGVMQNPRHLVRRRGQEARLRCSPMKGHSHVYWYRQLPEEGLKFMVYLQKENIIDESGMPKERFSAEFPKEGPSILRIQQVVRGDSAAYFCASSPRGVRETQYFGPGTRLLVL.

The chain is built from TRBV18 and TRBJ1-2; TRBD1 matches at 7 bases. Germline V gene sequence: CDR1 KGHSH, CDR2 LQKENI. V lost 1 base, J lost 5 bases, and 4 bases stayed unmatched. This CDR3 has 14 amino acids. The CDR3 region is CASSPQGAGYGYTF. The CDR3 DNA sequence: TGTGCCAGCTCACCACAGGGGGCTGGTTATGGCTACACCTTC. The full variable domain, in which reference TRBV18 and TRBJ1-2 provide the parts outside the CDR3, is NAGVMQNPRHLVRRRGQEARLRCSPMKGHSHVYWYRQLPEEGLKFMVYLQKENIIDESGMPKERFSAEFPKEGPSILRIQQVVRGDSAAYFCASSPQGAGYGYTFGSGTRLTVV.

The V gene is TRBV2, the J gene TRBJ1-5, with D unresolved. From germline, CDR1 is SNHLY and CDR2 FYNNEI. There are 17 residues in the CDR3. The V end was cut by 6 bases, the J end by 0 bases, with 18 bases between. CDR3 nucleotide sequence: TGTGCCAGCAGCTACTCGGAGGATCTCTATAGCAATCAGCCCCAGCATTTT. Translating it yields CASSYSEDLYSNQPQHF. Using reference TRBV2 and TRBJ1-5 for the parts outside the CDR3, the full variable domain is EPEVTQTPSHQVTQMGQEVILRCVPISNHLYFYWYRQILGQKVEFLVSFYNNEISEKSEIFDDQFSVERPDGSNFTLKIRSTKLEDSAMYFCASSYSEDLYSNQPQHFGDGTRLSIL.

The V gene is TRBV2, the J gene TRBJ1-5, with TRBD1 matching 7 bases. The CDR3 spans 14 residues. Germline V CDR1 and CDR2: SNHLY, FYNNEI. Trimming removed 10 bases from V and 7 bases from J; junction bases left unmatched: 13. CDR3 coding DNA: TGTGCCACCAATGGACAGGTGGGTGGACAGCCCCAGCATTTT. Its translation: CATNGQVGGQPQHF.

The rearrangement uses TRBV5-1 and TRBJ1-1; tentatively, D is TRBD1 (5 bases). The V and J ends lost 1 base and 6 bases respectively, with 10 bases between them. Per the germline V gene, CDR1 is SGHRS and CDR2 is YFSETQ. This CDR3 is built from 13 residues. CDR3 bases: TGCGCCAGCAGCTTGAGCAGGGTATCTGAAGCTTTCTTT. This gives the protein CASSLSRVSEAFF.

The CDR3 region is CASSPRGITNEQFF. CDR3 DNA: TGTGCCAGCAGCCCAAGGGGTATAACTAATGAGCAGTTCTTC. The chain uses TRBV7-9 and TRBJ2-1, with TRBD1 as a possible D gene (5 bases). Per the germline V gene, CDR1 is SEHNR and CDR2 is FQNEAQ (reference sequence). CDR3 size: 14 residues. The V end was cut by 5 bases, the J end by 7 bases, with 15 bases between.

V gene TRBV9 combines with J gene TRBJ2-2; 9 nucleotides align to TRBD2. Germline V gene data show CDR1 as SGDLS and CDR2 as YYNGEE. V was clipped by 0 bases and J by 1 base; unmatched bases: 1. The CDR3 consists of 16 residues. The CDR3: CASSVGLAENTGELFF. The CDR3 DNA sequence: TGTGCCAGCAGCGTAGGACTAGCGGAGAACACCGGGGAGCTGTTTTTT.

CDR3 coding DNA: TGCGCCAGCAGCCAAGATGCTTCCCTGGGAGGTAGCGGGAGCACAGATACGCAGTATTTT. The encoded protein is CASSQDASLGGSGSTDTQYF. The rearrangement links TRBV4-3 to TRBJ2-3; 7 bases map to TRBD2. The germline gives CDR1 LGHNA, CDR2 YSLEER. Trimming at V came to 0 bases and at J to 0 bases, leaving 15 bases not matched to a gene. The CDR3 consists of 20 residues.

The chain is built from TRBV19 and TRBJ1-1; TRBD1 might be the D (6 bases). Per the germline V gene, CDR1 is LNHDA and CDR2 is SQIVND (reference sequence). This CDR3 spans 16 amino acids. The V and J ends lost 3 bases and 1 base respectively, with 15 bases between them. Here the CDR3 reads CASSMWGGNKNTEAFF. The CDR3, as DNA: TGTGCCAGTAGTATGTGGGGGGGCAATAAGAACACTGAAGCTTTCTTT.

The V and J genes are TRBV19 and TRBJ2-1; TRBD2 matches 8 bases. The CDR3 is 14 amino acids. V shed 3 bases and J 4 bases; nucleotides not matched to a gene: 2. Germline V gene sequence: CDR1 LNHDA, CDR2 SQIVND (reference sequence). The CDR3 nucleotides are TGTGCCAGTAGTATCTCTAGCGGGTACAATGAGCAGTTCTTC. Translation: CASSISSGYNEQFF.

The rearrangement links TRBV15 to TRBJ1-3; D perhaps matches TRBD1 (6 bases). The CDR3 spans 14 residues. Trimming stripped 2 bases from V and 4 bases from J, with 9 bases between. Germline assignment: CDR1 LNHNV and CDR2 YYDKDF (reference sequence). CDR3 bases: TGTGCCACCAGCAGATGGACAGCCGGAAACACCATATATTTT. Translated: CATSRWTAGNTIYF.

The gene calls are TRBV9 and TRBJ2-3; a possible D gene is TRBD2 (7 bases). There are 18 residues in the CDR3. The V and J ends lost 0 bases and 6 bases respectively, with 23 bases between them. Germline CDR1 is SGDLS and CDR2 is YYNGEE. CDR3 protein: CASSVDLFVAGAGDTQYF. For the CDR3, the DNA is TGTGCCAGCAGCGTAGACCTTTTCGTCGCGGGGGCTGGGGATACGCAGTATTTT.

The CDR3 sequence is CASSLQVRTDYGYTF. The CDR3 nucleotides read TGTGCCAGCAGCTTACAGGTCAGGACAGATTATGGCTACACCTTC. V is TRBV5-5 and J is TRBJ1-2; D is possibly TRBD1 (6 bases). This CDR3 region has 15 residues. Germline V gene data show CDR1 as SGHKS and CDR2 as YYEKEE (reference sequence). V dropped 2 bases and J dropped 5 bases, with 16 bases sitting between them.

This rearrangement joins TRBV4-3 to TRBJ2-5, with D perhaps matching TRBD1 (5 bases). With 0 bases removed from V and 6 bases from J, the gap between germline ends came to 11 bases. CDR1 and CDR2 (germline): LGHNA, YSLEER. CDR3 length equals 14 residues. The CDR3 DNA sequence: TGCGCCAGCAGCCAAGACCAGGGTAGGAAGACCCAGTACTTC. Translation gives CASSQDQGRKTQYF.

The V and J genes are TRBV28 and TRBJ1-2, with D perhaps matching TRBD1 (6 bases). Germline CDR1 reads MDHEN; CDR2 reads SYDVKM. The V end lost 10 bases, the J end lost 0 bases, and 12 bases lay between the germline ends. The CDR3 has 13 residues. The CDR3 loop is CATIDRPNYGYTF. As DNA, the CDR3 is TGTGCCACCATAGACAGGCCTAACTATGGCTACACCTTC.

This chain joins TRBV30 and TRBJ1-6; a weak D match, TRBD1 (5 bases). This CDR3 is built from 15 residues. Trimming stripped 0 bases from V and 7 bases from J, with 13 bases between. Germline CDR1 reads GTSNPN; CDR2 reads SVGIG (reference sequence). CDR3 loop: CAWSVGGGGNSPLHF. DNA for the CDR3: TGTGCCTGGAGTGTCGGGGGGGGAGGAAATTCACCCCTCCACTTT.

This chain connects TRBV6-5 to TRBJ2-2; D possibly corresponds to TRBD2 (5 bases). The CDR3 contains 15 residues. Germline V gives CDR1 MNHEY, CDR2 SVGAGI. V shed 4 bases and J shed 2 bases, with 11 bases lying between them. The CDR3 loop is CASSLNRDNTGELFF. The CDR3 DNA is TGTGCCAGCAGTTTGAATCGGGATAACACCGGGGAGCTGTTTTTT.

The rearrangement uses TRBV7-2 and TRBJ2-6; the D is unclear. The CDR3 runs to 17 residues. The V end was cut by 3 bases, the J end by 0 bases, with 12 bases between. Looked up from germline, CDR1 is SGHTA and CDR2 is FQGNSA. Here the CDR3 reads CASSFMIQISGANVLTF. The CDR3, as DNA: TGTGCCAGCAGCTTTATGATACAGATCTCTGGGGCCAACGTCCTGACTTTC.

This chain links TRBV16 with TRBJ1-4; tentatively, D is TRBD1 (5 bases). Germline CDR1 and CDR2: KGHSY and FQNENV. The CDR3 totals 14 residues. V was pared by 0 bases and J by 5 bases, with 7 bases between. The CDR3: CASSQSTENEKLFF. As DNA, the CDR3 is TGTGCCAGCAGCCAATCGACAGAGAATGAAAAACTGTTTTTT.

The CDR3 loop is CASSKLQDWNTEAFF. The CDR3, as DNA: TGTGCCAGTAGTAAACTACAGGATTGGAACACTGAAGCTTTCTTT. The V and J genes are TRBV19 and TRBJ1-1; a possible D gene is TRBD1 (5 bases). Germline CDR1 is LNHDA and CDR2 is SQIVND (reference sequence). The CDR3 is 15 residues long. The V end was cut by 4 bases, the J end by 1 base, with 13 bases between. Full variable domain (outside the CDR3, taken from reference TRBV19 and TRBJ1-1): DGGITQSPKYLFRKEGQNVTLSCEQNLNHDAMYWYRQDPGQGLRLIYYSQIVNDFQKGDIAEGYSVSREKKESFPLTVTSAQKNPTAFYLCASSKLQDWNTEAFFGQGTRLTVV.

Details on this clone: One junction end does not reproduce the germline sequence, and a read error may be involved. V and J are TRBV7-7 and TRBJ1-3; no firm D call. Germline-derived CDR1 and CDR2 are SSHAT and FNYEAQ (reference sequence). This CDR3 is 14 amino acids long. The CDR3 is CASSSGTSGNTIYF. CDR3 DNA sequence: TGTGCTAGCAGCTCCGGTACCTCTGGAAACACCATATATTTT.